This T cell receptor (beta chain) was captured in a study of patients and donors after allogeneic stem cell transplantation. Germline V CDR1 and CDR2: MNHEY, SVGAGI. This CDR3 region has 13 residues. V dropped 6 bases and J dropped 4 bases, with 13 bases sitting between them. TCRdb re-derived calls from the RT-PCR reads in MiXCR, one entry per CDR3 protein. The data show under 200,000 distinct CDR3 sequences, 30% seen once. This clonotype was sampled from a human donor who was either an allogeneic HSCT recipient or a stem cell or donor lymphocyte infusion donor (not recorded which). It is not recorded whose cells these are; they may come from a transplant donor. The sequenced material came from blood, either unsorted or a sorted T cell fraction (not recorded which). This sequence joins TRBV6-5 and TRBJ2-7; no clear D. CDR3 residues: CASRRQNGYEQYF. The DNA for the CDR3 is TGTGCCAGCAGAAGGCAAAATGGTTACGAGCAGTACTTC.